A selection of T cell receptor beta chains follows, all from one sample in a study of blood T cell repertoires in COVID-19. The protocol was immunoSEQ multiplex PCR, while the TCRdb copy is restricted to in-frame clones and leaves out a portion. The sample yields some 83,000 clones, approximately 89% seen once. Sequenced sample: peripheral blood. These receptors were taken from a man aged 45-60 years with acute or convalescent COVID-19. Both conserved end residues are part of each CDR3. The D gene is left open where the match is weak. Only some rows state a clone size, as once, few, many or a class for expanded clones.

clone_size	d_call	v_call	j_call	cdr3_aa	cdr3_nt
-	-	TRBV24-1	TRBJ2-3	CATSRRDTQYF	TGTGCCACCAGTCGGAGAGATACGCAGTATTTT
-	TRBD2	TRBV3-1/TRBV3-2	TRBJ2-3	CASSHRLAVSTDTQYF	TGTGCCAGCAGCCATAGACTAGCGGTTAGCACAGATACGCAGTATTTT
-	TRBD2	TRBV3-1/TRBV3-2	TRBJ2-3	CASSPLAGSTDTQYF	TGTGCCAGCAGCCCTCTAGCGGGGTCGACGGATACGCAGTATTTT
-	-	TRBV4-3	TRBJ1-6	CASSQAVLNYNSPLHF	TGCGCCAGCAGCCAAGCGGTGTTAAACTATAATTCACCCCTCCACTTT
-	-	TRBV2	TRBJ1-4	CASSDETGSSTNEKLFF	TGTGCCAGCAGTGATGAAACAGGCAGTTCAACTAATGAAAAACTGTTTTTT
-	TRBD1	TRBV7-8	TRBJ2-2	CASSARTGAGGELFF	TGTGCCAGCAGCGCCCGGACAGGGGCCGGGGGGGAGCTGTTTTTT
-	-	TRBV30	TRBJ2-1	CAWSAGLGPNEQFF	TGTGCCTGGAGTGCGGGACTGGGGCCCAATGAGCAGTTCTTC
-	TRBD1	TRBV7-2	TRBJ1-2	CASSSRTGAVGGYTF	TGTGCCAGCAGCTCAAGGACAGGGGCTGTTGGTGGCTACACCTTC
-	-	TRBV4-2	TRBJ2-3	CASSQRTETSTDTQYF	TGTGCCAGCAGCCAACGGACAGAAACTAGCACAGATACGCAGTATTTT
once	-	TRBV4-1	TRBJ1-2	CASSQEGRVGYGYTF	TGCGCCAGCAGCCAAGAGGGCAGGGTGGGCTATGGCTACACCTTC
-	-	TRBV6-2/TRBV6-3	TRBJ2-3	CASSSRGFGVDTQYF	TGTGCCAGCAGCTCCCGGGGGTTTGGGGTAGATACGCAGTATTTT
-	TRBD1	TRBV5-4	TRBJ1-1	CASSLDRGRNEAFF	TGTGCCAGCAGCCTCGACAGGGGAAGGAATGAAGCTTTCTTT
-	TRBD2	TRBV5-1	TRBJ2-1	CASSLALGLAGVRNEQFF	TGCGCCAGCAGCTTGGCCCTGGGACTAGCGGGAGTTAGGAATGAGCAGTTCTTC
-	TRBD2	TRBV5-4	TRBJ2-2	CASSLGAGSSVTGELFF	TGTGCCAGCAGCTTGGGAGCGGGGAGCAGTGTCACCGGGGAGCTGTTTTTT
-	TRBD2	TRBV3-1/TRBV3-2	TRBJ2-1	CASSQVGSGTSNEQFF	TGTGCCAGCAGCCAAGTCGGCTCCGGGACTAGCAATGAGCAGTTCTTC
-	-	TRBV19	TRBJ1-1	CASSGVQQGVTEAFF	TGTGCCAGTAGTGGGGTTCAACAGGGTGTAACTGAAGCTTTCTTT
-	TRBD1	TRBV2	TRBJ1-6	CASSRIGTDNSPLHF	TGTGCCAGCAGTCGGATCGGGACAGATAATTCACCCCTCCACTTT
-	TRBD1	TRBV7-8	TRBJ1-6	CASSFWSGQGNSPLHF	TGTGCCAGCAGCTTTTGGTCGGGACAGGGTAATTCACCCCTCCACTTT
-	TRBD2	TRBV7-3	TRBJ2-1	CASSLLSGSGYNEQFF	TGTGCCAGCAGCTTATTAAGCGGGAGTGGTTACAATGAGCAGTTCTTC
once	-	TRBV19	TRBJ2-3	CASTISTNTDTQYF	TGTGCCAGTACAATTTCTACGAACACAGATACGCAGTATTTT
-	-	TRBV2	TRBJ1-4	CASKEVNEKLFF	TGTGCCAGCAAGGAGGTTAATGAAAAACTGTTTTTT
-	-	TRBV19	TRBJ1-5	CASSQQVDDQPQHF	TGTGCCAGTAGTCAACAGGTTGATGATCAGCCCCAGCATTTT
-	-	TRBV12-3/TRBV12-4	TRBJ2-1	CASSLGGNEQFF	TGTGCCAGCAGTTTGGGAGGCAATGAGCAGTTCTTC
-	-	TRBV7-9	TRBJ2-3	CASSFRSDTQYF	TGTGCCAGCAGCTTCCGTTCAGATACGCAGTATTTT
-	-	TRBV6-5	TRBJ2-2	CASALTATGELFF	TGTGCCAGCGCACTCACTGCGACCGGGGAGCTGTTTTTT
-	TRBD2	TRBV11-2	TRBJ2-7	CASSWQGLAAYEQYF	TGTGCCAGCAGCTGGCAGGGACTAGCGGCCTACGAGCAGTACTTC
once	-	TRBV5-6	TRBJ2-5	CASSRRRFPGGETQYF	TGTGCCAGCAGCCGTAGAAGGTTCCCAGGGGGGGAGACCCAGTACTTC
-	-	TRBV5-5	TRBJ2-5	CASSLAVAQVETQYF	TGTGCCAGCAGCTTGGCGGTGGCCCAGGTAGAGACCCAGTACTTC
once	TRBD2	TRBV7-8	TRBJ2-1	CASSLARASGVSYNEQFF	TGTGCCAGCAGCTTAGCGAGGGCTAGCGGGGTTTCCTACAATGAGCAGTTCTTC
-	TRBD2	TRBV4-2	TRBJ2-6	CASSHSLAGGGSGANVLTF	TGTGCCAGCAGCCACTCTCTAGCGGGAGGGGGCTCTGGGGCCAACGTCCTGACTTTC
once	TRBD1	TRBV19	TRBJ1-2	CASSFPPGQGVNYGYTF	TGTGCCAGTAGTTTCCCTCCGGGACAGGGGGTAAACTATGGCTACACCTTC
-	-	TRBV30	TRBJ1-5	CAWSVLGPDQPQHF	TGTGCCTGGAGTGTATTGGGGCCAGATCAGCCCCAGCATTTT
-	TRBD1	TRBV19	TRBJ1-2	CASSTTDHRGLGYTF	TGTGCCAGTAGTACCACCGATCACAGGGGGCTTGGCTACACCTTC
-	TRBD1	TRBV6-5	TRBJ2-6	CASGDSNGANVLTF	TGTGCCAGCGGGGACAGTAACGGGGCCAACGTCCTGACTTTC
-	-	TRBV2	TRBJ2-2	CASSLASTHGELFF	TGTGCCAGCAGTTTAGCGAGTACTCACGGGGAGCTGTTTTTT
-	TRBD1	TRBV5-1	TRBJ1-2	CASSLRQGEIGYTF	TGCGCCAGCAGCCTACGACAGGGGGAAATTGGCTACACCTTC
-	-	TRBV6-2/TRBV6-3	TRBJ2-2	CASSSEGGDTGELFF	TGTGCCAGCAGTTCAGAGGGAGGAGACACCGGGGAGCTGTTTTTT
-	TRBD1	TRBV15	TRBJ2-7	CATSRDYRQGHEQYF	TGTGCCACCAGCAGAGATTATAGACAGGGCCACGAGCAGTACTTC
-	TRBD2	TRBV30	TRBJ2-3	CAWSRGLAGGTDTQYF	TGTGCCTGGAGTAGGGGACTAGCGGGGGGGACAGATACGCAGTATTTT
many	-	TRBV5-5	TRBJ2-1	CASSLAGNEQFF	TGTGCCAGCAGCTTGGCAGGGAATGAGCAGTTCTTC